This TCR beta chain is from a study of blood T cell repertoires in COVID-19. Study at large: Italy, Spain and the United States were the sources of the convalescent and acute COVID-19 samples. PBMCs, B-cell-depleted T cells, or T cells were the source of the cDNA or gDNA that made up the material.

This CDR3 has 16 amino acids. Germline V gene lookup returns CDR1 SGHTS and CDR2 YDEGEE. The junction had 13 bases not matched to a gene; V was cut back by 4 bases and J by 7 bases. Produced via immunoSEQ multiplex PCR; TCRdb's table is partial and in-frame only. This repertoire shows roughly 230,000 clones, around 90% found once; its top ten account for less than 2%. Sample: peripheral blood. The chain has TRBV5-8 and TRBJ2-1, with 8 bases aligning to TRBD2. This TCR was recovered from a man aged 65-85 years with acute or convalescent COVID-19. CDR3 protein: CASSGGSGIRGNEQFF. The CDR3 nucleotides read TGTGCCAGCAGCGGGGGTAGCGGGATTAGGGGGAATGAGCAGTTCTTC.